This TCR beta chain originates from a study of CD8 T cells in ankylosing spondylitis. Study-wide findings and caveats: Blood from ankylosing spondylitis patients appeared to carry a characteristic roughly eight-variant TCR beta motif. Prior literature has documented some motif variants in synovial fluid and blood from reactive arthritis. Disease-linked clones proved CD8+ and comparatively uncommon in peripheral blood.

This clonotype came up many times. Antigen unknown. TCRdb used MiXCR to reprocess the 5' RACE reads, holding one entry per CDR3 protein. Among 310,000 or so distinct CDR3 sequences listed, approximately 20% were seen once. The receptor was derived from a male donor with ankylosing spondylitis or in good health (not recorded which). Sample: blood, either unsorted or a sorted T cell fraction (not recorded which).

The CDR3 DNA is TGCGCCAGCAGCTTCCTCGGAGGGGAGCTGTTTTTT. Translation gives CASSFLGGELFF. The V and J genes are TRBV5-1 and TRBJ2-2; D ambiguous. The CDR3 is 12 residues long. V lost 2 bases and J 8 bases, leaving 7 bases between the germline ends. In germline, CDR1 is SGHRS, CDR2 YFSETQ.